The clone carrying this T cell receptor (beta chain) has a handful of counts. Its antigen is unknown. This sample is drawn from a study of blood T cells in healthy people across ages. At the level of the study: About one barcoded TCR beta cDNA was captured per two T cells.

CDR1 and CDR2 from the germline V gene are SGHRS and YFSETQ. The CDR3 consists of 15 residues. V shed 4 bases and J 6 bases; nucleotides not matched to a gene: 10. Study findings and constraints: Naive and antigen-experienced cells were not separated, limiting conclusive comparison.

Together with a sample-barcoded 5' primer, a J-beta primer mix was included in a second PCR lasting 7 to 11 cycles. TCRdb processed the 5' RACE reads anew with MiXCR; each CDR3 protein has one entry. The repertoire holds 800,000 to 950,000 distinct CDR3 sequences, with roughly 28% as singletons. These data were also reused for a study on T cells of mothers and their children. That investigation notes: RNA was extracted, and all of it went into cDNA synthesis at about 1.5 ug per 15 ul. Persistent microchimeric T cell clones were not found at ~100 per million sensitivity.

This chain links TRBV5-1 with TRBJ2-1, with 7 bases fitting TRBD1. This TCR was recovered from a woman between 40 and 50 years old in good health. Sequencing input: blood. Here the CDR3 reads CASSPRGLRGNEQFF. As DNA, the CDR3 is TGCGCCAGCAGCCCCAGGGGGTTAAGAGGCAATGAGCAGTTCTTC.